The 20 T cell receptor beta chains below come from one sample, sequenced in a study of blood T cells in healthy people across ages. Through a sample-barcoded 5' primer and a J-beta primer mix, a second PCR was run for about 6 to 12 cycles. TCRdb reanalysed the 5' RACE reads using MiXCR and keeps one entry per CDR3 protein. The table lists a few hundred thousand distinct CDR3 sequences, approximately 51% of them singletons, with under 65% in the top ten. Input material: blood. These TCRs come from a man between 60 and 75 years old in good health.

V usage is TRBV7-2 and J usage is TRBJ1-1; D not resolved. Germline assignment: CDR1 SGHTA and CDR2 FQGNSA. Trimming removed 5 bases at V and 5 bases at J, with 12 bases between. The CDR3 sequence is 13 residues long. As DNA, the CDR3 is TGTGCCAGCAGCCCTAGGGCTGGGACTGAAGCTTTCTTT. Protein product: CASSPRAGTEAFF.

This clonotype was detected only a few times. The V gene is TRBV6-6, the J gene TRBJ2-3; 7 nucleotides align to TRBD2. Germline V gene data show CDR1 as MNHNY and CDR2 as SVGAGI (reference sequence). CDR3 length: 11 residues. Germline trimming cut 5 bases from V and 11 bases from J; bases unmatched to any gene: 4. The CDR3: CASSPQREQYF. CDR3 nucleotides: TGTGCCAGCAGTCCACAGCGGGAGCAGTATTTT.

This clonotype turned up a few times. V is TRBV7-8 and J is TRBJ2-1; 7 bases map to TRBD2. The J call is doubtful: the DNA matches TRBJ2-7 better. CDR3 length equals 16 residues. CDR1 is SGHVS and CDR2 is FQNEAQ in the germline V gene. The CDR3 nucleotides read TGTGCCAGCATCAGCCAAGCGGGGACGTCCTACAATGAGCAGTACTTC. It encodes CASISQAGTSYNEQYF.

This clonotype was found many times. The chain combines TRBV20-1 with TRBJ2-5; 8 nucleotides line up with TRBD2. V lost 5 bases, J lost 4 bases, and 6 bases stayed unmatched. This CDR3 has 13 residues. The germline V gene encodes CDR1 DFQATT and CDR2 SNEGSKA (reference sequence). The CDR3 sequence: CSASGLVGETQYF. The CDR3 DNA reads TGCAGTGCTTCGGGACTAGTTGGAGAGACCCAGTACTTC.

This clonotype was detected only a few times. The chain couples TRBV10-3 to TRBJ2-3; D is undetermined. The germline CDR1 and CDR2 sequences are ENHRY and SYGVKD. This CDR3 is 12 amino acids long. Deletions cut 2 bases from V and 5 bases from J, with 5 bases between. Here the CDR3 reads CAISESGDTQYF. The DNA of the CDR3 is TGTGCCATCAGTGAGAGTGGAGATACGCAGTATTTT.

The chain recombines TRBV7-2 with TRBJ2-5; D gene uncertain. The germline gives CDR1 SGHTA, CDR2 FQGNSA. The CDR3 sequence is 17 residues long. The germline V and J ends were trimmed by 0 bases and 0 bases, with 14 bases remaining between them. CDR3 nucleotide sequence: TGTGCCAGCAGCTTAGCCCGTATGAGGACGGACCAAGAGACCCAGTACTTC. Its protein is CASSLARMRTDQETQYF.

The genes are TRBV9 and TRBJ2-5; TRBD2 might be the D (7 bases). Trimming cost V 3 bases and J 4 bases, with 10 bases left between them. This CDR3 is built from 13 residues. CDR1 and CDR2 (germline): SGDLS, YYNGEE. In DNA, the CDR3 is TGTGCCAGCAGCGGTAGGGGGGGAGAGACCCAGTACTTC. Translating gives CASSGRGGETQYF.

The chain has TRBV20-1 and TRBJ2-4; no reliable D call. The ends were cut back, 0 bases at V and 13 bases at J, with 22 bases in the middle. CDR3 length: 15 amino acids. Germline CDR1 and CDR2: DFQATT and SNEGSKA (reference sequence). Written as DNA, the CDR3 is TGCAGTGCTAGAGATCCTCAGAGGATCGATGGTGTGCAGTACTTC. Its translation is CSARDPQRIDGVQYF.

The CDR3 region is CSAREMDKAHYGYTF. The CDR3 nucleotides are TGCAGTGCTAGAGAAATGGATAAGGCTCACTATGGCTACACCTTC. This chain uses TRBV20-1 with TRBJ1-2; D call uncertain. V was shortened by 0 bases and J by 3 bases, with 14 bases between the two germline ends. The CDR3 spans 15 residues. CDR1 is DFQATT and CDR2 is SNEGSKA in the germline V gene (reference sequence).

The chain employs TRBV29-1 and TRBJ2-3; D call uncertain. Per germline, CDR1 SQVTM and CDR2 ANQGSEA. This CDR3 comprises 15 residues. V shed 0 bases and J shed 4 bases, with 14 bases lying between them. The CDR3 coding sequence is TGCAGCGTTGAAGATCAGGTGGGGTTCCCAGATACGCAGTATTTT. It specifies CSVEDQVGFPDTQYF.

The count of this clonotype is one. The chain joins TRBV11-2 to TRBJ2-1; 16 nucleotides agree with TRBD2. The ends lost 2 bases at V and 0 bases at J; junction bases unmatched: 4. The V gene's germline CDR1 is SGHAT and CDR2 FQNNGV. The CDR3 loop spans 19 amino acids. The CDR3 DNA follows: TGTGCCAGCAGCTTAAGGGGACTAGCGGGGGGGATCTCCTACAATGAGCAGTTCTTC. This sequence encodes CASSLRGLAGGISYNEQFF.

This rearrangement joins TRBV12-3 or TRBV12-4 to TRBJ1-1; D is unclear. The CDR3 spans 11 residues. The V end lost 2 bases, the J end lost 8 bases, and 6 bases lay between the germline ends. The CDR3 coding sequence is TGTGCCAGCAGTTTACTGCAGGAAGCTTTCTTT. It specifies CASSLLQEAFF.

The chain employs TRBV20-1 and TRBJ2-1, with 13 bases fitting TRBD2. V trimming: 5 bases; J trimming: 0 bases; junction bases outside the gene matches: 7. The germline CDR1 and CDR2 sequences are DFQATT and SNEGSKA (reference sequence). This CDR3 is 17 amino acids long. Here the CDR3 reads CSALGLAGVGSYNEQFF. The DNA for the CDR3 is TGCAGTGCTCTAGGACTAGCGGGGGTGGGCTCCTACAATGAGCAGTTCTTC.

The V gene is TRBV5-1, the J gene TRBJ2-3; 10 bases fit TRBD2. V was pared by 3 bases and J by 2 bases, with 9 bases of the junction left unmatched. The CDR3 runs to 17 residues. Germline CDR1 reads SGHRS; CDR2 reads YFSETQ. The CDR3 protein is CASSSYLLAGNTDTQYF. CDR3 DNA: TGCGCCAGCAGCTCCTACTTACTAGCGGGGAACACAGATACGCAGTATTTT.

The gene calls are TRBV12-3 or TRBV12-4 and TRBJ1-1; 9 positions match TRBD1. J lost 5 bases, V lost 10 bases, and 8 bases had no gene match. This CDR3 has 13 amino acids. The CDR3 sequence: CATRQGVGTEAFF. CDR3 bases: TGTGCCACCCGACAGGGGGTAGGAACTGAAGCTTTCTTT.

This clonotype turned up a few times. This rearrangement joins TRBV20-1 to TRBJ2-3, with TRBD1 matching over 11 bases. The germline V gene has CDR1 DFQATT and CDR2 SNEGSKA (reference sequence). CDR3 length: 15 residues. J gave up 3 bases and V 5 bases, and 7 bases lay outside the gene matches. CDR3 in DNA: TGCAGTGCTGACTCCCGGGACAGGGGGACAGATACGCAGTATTTT. Protein product: CSADSRDRGTDTQYF.

This chain joins TRBV3-1 and TRBJ2-5; D assignment may be TRBD1 or TRBD2 (5 bases each). The end of the DNA fits TRBJ2-7 better, so the J call may be wrong. CDR1 LGHDT and CDR2 YNNKEL come from the germline V gene (reference sequence). CDR3 length equals 12 residues. CDR3 residues: CASSPTRGEQYF. The CDR3 bases are TGTGCCAGCAGCCCCACTAGGGGCGAGCAGTACTTC.

The chain recombines TRBV7-2 with TRBJ2-3; 8 positions match TRBD1. The J segment lost 5 bases and the V segment lost 2 bases, leaving 6 bases of the junction unmatched. Germline-derived CDR1 and CDR2 are SGHTA and FQGNSA. The CDR3 has 15 amino acids. The DNA for the CDR3 is TGTGCCAGCAGCTTACAGGGGGCTGAATTAGATACGCAGTATTTT. It is translated as CASSLQGAELDTQYF.

As regards this clonotype: This clone may be a read error of a much larger clone one base away. CDR3 sequence: CSVRTVTQYF. CDR3 bases: TGCAGCGTCAGGACGGTGACCCAGTACTTC. This rearrangement joins TRBV29-1 to TRBJ2-5; D uncertain. The germline gives CDR1 SQVTM, CDR2 ANQGSEA. V lost 6 bases to trimming and J lost 7 bases, with 9 bases between them. CDR3 size: 10 residues.

The gene calls are TRBV28 and TRBJ2-5, with 7 bases identical to TRBD1. Germline V CDR1 and CDR2: MDHEN, SYDVKM. The CDR3 sequence is 16 residues long. With 6 bases clipped from V and 1 base from J, the junction kept 11 bases outside the gene matches. CDR3: CASRHTTGDTQETQYF. The CDR3 nucleotides read TGTGCCAGCAGACATACAACAGGGGACACCCAAGAGACCCAGTACTTC.